The subject of this entry is one T cell receptor (beta chain). The data were taken from a study of blood T cell repertoires in COVID-19. Background on the study: T cells, B-cell-depleted T cells, or PBMCs provided the cDNA or gDNA that served as material.

Authors' analysis steps: Using reference gene primer amplification, nucleated cell counts were estimated. Sequencing was performed with immunoSEQ multiplex PCR; in TCRdb, only in-frame clones are kept and a portion is missing. V and J calls and clone size follow that table, whereas D and trimming were derived from the DNA. This sample has about 170,000 clones, with roughly four fifths found just once. The CDR3 loop spans 13 amino acids. Germline lookup yields CDR1 KGHSH and CDR2 LQKENI. Trimming took 6 bases from V and 7 from J; bases not matched to a gene: 8. The TCR comes from an older man with active or convalescent COVID-19. Source material: peripheral blood. J is TRBJ2-5 and V is TRBV18; 7 bases map to TRBD1. The CDR3 DNA reads TGTGCCAGCTCCCCGGGGACAGCCGGGACCCAGTACTTC. It is translated as CASSPGTAGTQYF. Looking up the rest from reference TRBV18 and TRBJ2-5 gives the full variable domain: NAGVMQNPRHLVRRRGQEARLRCSPMKGHSHVYWYRQLPEEGLKFMVYLQKENIIDESGMPKERFSAEFPKEGPSILRIQQVVRGDSAAYFCASSPGTAGTQYFGPGTRLLVL.